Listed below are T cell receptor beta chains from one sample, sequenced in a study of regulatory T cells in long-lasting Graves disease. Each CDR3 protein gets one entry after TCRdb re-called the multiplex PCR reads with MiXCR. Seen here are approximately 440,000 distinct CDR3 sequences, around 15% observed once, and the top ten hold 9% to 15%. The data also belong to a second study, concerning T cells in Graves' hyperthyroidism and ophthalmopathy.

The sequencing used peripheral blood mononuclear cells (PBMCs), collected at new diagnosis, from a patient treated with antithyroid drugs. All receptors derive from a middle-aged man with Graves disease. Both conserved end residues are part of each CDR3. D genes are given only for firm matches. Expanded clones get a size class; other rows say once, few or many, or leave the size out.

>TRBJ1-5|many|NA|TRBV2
TGTGCCAGCAGAGGTACCCCATCGGGCAATCAGCCCCAGCATTTT
CASRGTPSGNQPQHF
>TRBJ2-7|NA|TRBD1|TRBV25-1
TGTGCCAGCACAGGACAGGGCCCCCCCTACGAGCAGTACTTC
CASTGQGPPYEQYF
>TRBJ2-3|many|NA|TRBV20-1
TGCAGTGCTACCCGGACGGTTCGAGGGGATACGCAGTATTTT
CSATRTVRGDTQYF
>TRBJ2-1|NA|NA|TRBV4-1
TGCGCCAGCAGCCACGCCCCTGGGGGTCTAGGGTACAATGAGCAGTTCTTC
CASSHAPGGLGYNEQFF
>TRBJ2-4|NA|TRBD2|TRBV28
TGTGCCAGCAGTCGATTAGCGGGAGGGAAAAACATTCAGTACTTC
CASSRLAGGKNIQYF
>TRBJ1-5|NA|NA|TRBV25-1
TGTGCCAGCAGTATAACAGGGAGTCAGCCCCAGCATTTT
CASSITGSQPQHF
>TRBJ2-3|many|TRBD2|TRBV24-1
TGTGCCACCAGTGACCGGACTAGCGGGAGGGTACGAGATACGCAGTATTTT
CATSDRTSGRVRDTQYF
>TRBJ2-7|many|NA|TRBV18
TGTGCCAGCTCACCACTCCAGACTAGTTCCTACGAGCAGTACTTC
CASSPLQTSSYEQYF
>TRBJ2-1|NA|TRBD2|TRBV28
TGTGCCAGCAGTTTCTCGCGGACTAGCGGGAGGCCCTCCTACAATGAGCAGTTCTTC
CASSFSRTSGRPSYNEQFF
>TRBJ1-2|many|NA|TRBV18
TGTGCCAGCAGCCCGGGGGCTAACTATGGCTACACCTTC
CASSPGANYGYTF
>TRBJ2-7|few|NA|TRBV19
TGTGCCAGTAGTACCAAACTTACACAGGAGCAGTACTTC
CASSTKLTQEQYF
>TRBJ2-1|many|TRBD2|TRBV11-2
TGTGCCAGCAGTTCCTACCCTAGCGGGAGCTCCTACAATGAGCAGTTCTTC
CASSSYPSGSSYNEQFF
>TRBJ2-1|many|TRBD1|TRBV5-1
TGCGCCAGCAGCTCCGGGACAGGGTACAATGAGCAGTTCTTC
CASSSGTGYNEQFF
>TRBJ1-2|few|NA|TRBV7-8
TGTGCCAGCAGCTTACTAGGACGGGACTATGGCTACACCTTC
CASSLLGRDYGYTF
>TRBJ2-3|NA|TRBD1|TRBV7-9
TGTGCCAGCAGTGCGTGGGACAGGGGTGCAGATACGCAGTATTTT
CASSAWDRGADTQYF
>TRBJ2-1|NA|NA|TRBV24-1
TGTGCCACCAGTGATCCGCTAGCTTCGCAGTTCTTC
CATSDPLASQFF
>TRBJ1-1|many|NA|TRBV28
TGTGCCAGCAACCTCTCAGGGGTTCGGACTGAAGCTTTCTTT
CASNLSGVRTEAFF
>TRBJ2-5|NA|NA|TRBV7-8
TGTGCCAGCAGCTATGAGGAGACCCAGTACTTC
CASSYEETQYF
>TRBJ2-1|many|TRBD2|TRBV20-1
TGCAGTGCTAGTCCGGCTAGCGGGAGAAGTCCTTCCTACAATGAGCAGTTCTTC
CSASPASGRSPSYNEQFF
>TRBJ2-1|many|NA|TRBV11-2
TGTGCCAGCAGCTTAGTGCTAGCGTGGTCCCATGAGCAGTTCTTC
CASSLVLAWSHEQFF
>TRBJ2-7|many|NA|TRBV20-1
TGCAGTGCTCTAGCGCCGAGCTCCTACGAGCAGTACTTC
CSALAPSSYEQYF
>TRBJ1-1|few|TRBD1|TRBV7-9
TGTGCCAGAGATGACAGGGCGGCTTTCTTT
CARDDRAAFF
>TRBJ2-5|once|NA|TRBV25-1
TGTGCCAGCAGTGATCCGGTCCAGTTAGAAGGGACCCAGTACTTC
CASSDPVQLEGTQYF
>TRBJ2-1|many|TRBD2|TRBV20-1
TGCAGTGCTGTAGCGGGAGGGCCAACCTCCTACAATGAGCAGTTCTTC
CSAVAGGPTSYNEQFF
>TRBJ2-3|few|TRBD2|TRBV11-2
TGTGCCAGCAGCTCAGGGACTAGCGGGAGTAACACAGATACGCAGTATTTT
CASSSGTSGSNTDTQYF
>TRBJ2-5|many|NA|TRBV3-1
TGTGCCAGCAGCCAAGAAGGCAGGGTGGACGAGACCCAGTACTTC
CASSQEGRVDETQYF
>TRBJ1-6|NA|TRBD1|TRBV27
TGTGCCAGCCGGGGCAGGGGGAATTTTAATTCACCCCTCCACTTT
CASRGRGNFNSPLHF
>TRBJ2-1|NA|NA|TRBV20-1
TGCAGTGCTGGACGAAATGAGCAGTTCTTC
CSAGRNEQFF
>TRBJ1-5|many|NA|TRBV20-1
TGCAGTGCTAGAGATATCGCGGGAAGGCCCCAGCATTTT
CSARDIAGRPQHF
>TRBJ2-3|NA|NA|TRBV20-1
TGCAGTGCTAAGAGCATAGTAGATACGCAGTATTTT
CSAKSIVDTQYF
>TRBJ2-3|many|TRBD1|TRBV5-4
TGTGCCAGCAGCTTGGCCAGGGGGAACACAGATACGCAGTATTTT
CASSLARGNTDTQYF
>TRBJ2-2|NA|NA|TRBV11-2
TGTGCCAGCAGCCCAGATATAGCAGGCGCGAACACCGGGGAGCTGTTTTTT
CASSPDIAGANTGELFF
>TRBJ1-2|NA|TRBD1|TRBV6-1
TGTGCCAGCAGCCGCGGGACAGGGGACTATGGCTACACCTTC
CASSRGTGDYGYTF
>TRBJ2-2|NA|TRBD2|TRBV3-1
TGTGCCAGCAGCCGTCTAGCGGGAGAGGGGGAGCTGTTTTTT
CASSRLAGEGELFF
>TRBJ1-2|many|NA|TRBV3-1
TGTGCCAGCAAGAGCAGGGGTGGCGGCTACACCTTC
CASKSRGGGYTF
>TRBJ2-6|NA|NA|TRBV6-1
TGTGCCAGCAGTGAGGGAGTCCTCTCTGGGGCCAACGTCCTGACTTTC
CASSEGVLSGANVLTF
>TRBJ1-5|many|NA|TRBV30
TGTGCCTGCCGCGGGACCCTGAATCAGCCCCAGCATTTT
CACRGTLNQPQHF
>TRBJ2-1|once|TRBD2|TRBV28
TGTGCCAGCAGCTATGGACTAGCGGGAGCAAACAATGAGCAGTTCTTC
CASSYGLAGANNEQFF
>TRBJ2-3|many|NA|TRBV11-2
TGTGCCAGCAGCTCCCCCGGGGCCGCAGATACGCAGTATTTT
CASSSPGAADTQYF
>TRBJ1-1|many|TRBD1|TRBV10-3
TGTGCCATCAGTGAGGGCAGGGGGTGGACTGAAGCTTTCTTT
CAISEGRGWTEAFF